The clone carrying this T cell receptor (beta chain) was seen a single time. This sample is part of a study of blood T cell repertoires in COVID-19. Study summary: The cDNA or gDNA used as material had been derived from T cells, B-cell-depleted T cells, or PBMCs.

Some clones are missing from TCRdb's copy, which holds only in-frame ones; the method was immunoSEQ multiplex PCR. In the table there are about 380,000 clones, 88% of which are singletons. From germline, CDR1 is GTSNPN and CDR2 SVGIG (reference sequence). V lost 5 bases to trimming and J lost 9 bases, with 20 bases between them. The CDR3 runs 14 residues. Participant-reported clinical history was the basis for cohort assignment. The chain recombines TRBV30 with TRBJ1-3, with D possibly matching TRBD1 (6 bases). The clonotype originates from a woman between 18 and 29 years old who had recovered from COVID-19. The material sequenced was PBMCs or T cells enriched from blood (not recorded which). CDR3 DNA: TGTGCCTGGGGGATCGACAGGATTGGAGGCACCATATATTTT. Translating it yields CAWGIDRIGGTIYF.